These T cell receptor beta chains were read from a single sample in a study of T cell responses to AZD1222 COVID-19 vaccine. Generated by immunoSEQ multiplex PCR, the TCRdb table keeps only in-frame clones and is missing some. The profile shows roughly 130,000 clones, 94% of them singletons. The material sequenced was peripheral blood, taken on day 0 of AZD1222 vaccination. The receptors here all came from an adult in good health. Each CDR3 is given with its conserved first and last residue. D genes are given only for firm matches. Clone size, where shown, is once, few, many, or a class for clones that have expanded.

CDR3nt,CDR3aa,v_gene,d_gene,j_gene,abundance
TGCAGCGCTAGCTCCACCTCCTACGAGCAGTACTTC,CSASSTSYEQYF,TRBV29-1,-,TRBJ2-7,-
TGTGCCAGCAGTCGACTCGGGGGAGAAAAACTGTTTTTT,CASSRLGGEKLFF,TRBV12-3/TRBV12-4,-,TRBJ1-4,-
TGTGCCAGCAGCTCAAGCAGGGCCCAGGGCTATGGCTACACCTTC,CASSSSRAQGYGYTF,TRBV7-2,-,TRBJ1-2,-
-,CASSSSGYSPLHF,TRBV28,-,TRBJ1-6,-
TGCGCCACTAGGGAGGGATTGAACACTGAAGCTTTCTTT,CATREGLNTEAFF,TRBV5-1,-,TRBJ1-1,-
TGTGCCTGGAGTTGGGGGGGCGCCGGTCAGCCCCAGCATTTT,CAWSWGGAGQPQHF,TRBV30,-,TRBJ1-5,-
TGTGCCAGCAGCTTGGAGGGTAGAAGTAATTCACCCCTCCACTTT,CASSLEGRSNSPLHF,TRBV5-5,-,TRBJ1-6,-
TGTGCCAGCAGCGGCCCCTCCTACAATGAGCAGTTCTTC,CASSGPSYNEQFF,TRBV3-1/TRBV3-2,-,TRBJ2-1,-
TGTGCCAGCAGCCTAAGCGGGAGTAACACCGGGGAGCTGTTTTTT,CASSLSGSNTGELFF,TRBV3-1/TRBV3-2,TRBD2,TRBJ2-2,-
TGTGCCAGCAGCGCTAATAGCGGAGACATACACGAGCAGTACTTC,CASSANSGDIHEQYF,TRBV9,-,TRBJ2-7,-
TGTGCCAGCAGCCGCCTGGTGGGTCCCGGGGAGCTGTTTTTT,CASSRLVGPGELFF,TRBV5-8,-,TRBJ2-2,-
TGTGCCAGCAGCCAAGATTGGTCCACTAACTATGGCTACACCTTC,CASSQDWSTNYGYTF,TRBV4-2,-,TRBJ1-2,-
TGCGCCAGCAGCCAAGAAGCCACCTACGAGCAGTACTTC,CASSQEATYEQYF,TRBV4-1,-,TRBJ2-7,once
TGCGCCAGCAGCGAGGGGGCAGTAGGGCAAGAGACCCAGTACTTC,CASSEGAVGQETQYF,TRBV5-1,TRBD1,TRBJ2-5,once
TGTGCCAGCTCACCGAGGGCTGGGTCCTACAATGAGCAGTTCTTC,CASSPRAGSYNEQFF,TRBV18,-,TRBJ2-1,-
TGTGCCAGCAGCTTGGCAGGGGGCGGTGAAAAACTGTTTTTT,CASSLAGGGEKLFF,TRBV7-9,TRBD1,TRBJ1-4,-
TGTGCCTGGACTGGCGGGAGACCCAATGAGCAGTTCTTC,CAWTGGRPNEQFF,TRBV30,TRBD2,TRBJ2-1,-
TGTGCCAGCAGCTTAGCGGCCGTTTTGGGGGGTAGGACTCACTACGAGCAGTACTTC,CASSLAAVLGGRTHYEQYF,TRBV7-8,-,TRBJ2-7,-
TGTGCCAGCAGCGGGGGGACAGGGGATTCACCCCTCCACTTT,CASSGGTGDSPLHF,TRBV9,TRBD1,TRBJ1-6,-
TGTGCCACCAGCACTGGCCGTCAGGGCCTGGGCAATCAGCCCCAGCATTTT,CATSTGRQGLGNQPQHF,TRBV15,-,TRBJ1-5,-
TGCGCCAGCAGCTTGACACAGGGGGATATGAACACTGAAGCTTTCTTT,CASSLTQGDMNTEAFF,TRBV5-1,TRBD1,TRBJ1-1,-
TGCGCCAGCAGCTTAGACAGGGGGCGCGGAACTGAAGCTTTCTTT,CASSLDRGRGTEAFF,TRBV5-1,TRBD1,TRBJ1-1,-
TGTGCCAGCAGCGCCCGGGAGTCAGATACGCAGTATTTT,CASSARESDTQYF,TRBV9,-,TRBJ2-3,-
TGTGCCAGCTCACCGCGGACAGCCAGCGCCAATGAGCAGTTCTTC,CASSPRTASANEQFF,TRBV18,-,TRBJ2-1,-
TGTGCCAGCAGCTTAGGGGACGTCTACGAGCAGTACTTC,CASSLGDVYEQYF,TRBV7-6,-,TRBJ2-7,-
TGTGCCAGCAGTTACTCGAGTAATAGCAATCAGCCCCAGCATTTT,CASSYSSNSNQPQHF,TRBV6-5,-,TRBJ1-5,-
TGTGCCAGCAGTTTGCCCGACAGGGGGCGGACCGGGGGCTACACCTTC,CASSLPDRGRTGGYTF,TRBV28,TRBD1,TRBJ1-2,-
TGCGCCAGCAGCCAACCCATTAGCGGGGCCGCCTACGAGCAGTACTTC,CASSQPISGAAYEQYF,TRBV4-1,TRBD2,TRBJ2-7,-
TGTGCCAGCAGCTTGGGGGTAGATACGCAGTATTTT,CASSLGVDTQYF,TRBV11-2,-,TRBJ2-3,once
TGTGCCAGCGGCGTTCCGGTGGGGACAGATACGCAGTATTTT,CASGVPVGTDTQYF,TRBV25-1,-,TRBJ2-3,-
TGTGCCAGTAGTAGGGGCCCCGGGGCTAGCGGGAGCCTAGTGCATGAGCAGTTCTTC,CASSRGPGASGSLVHEQFF,TRBV19,TRBD2,TRBJ2-1,-
TGCGCCAGCAGCTTGGTGGGCAGCGTAGACGATGAGCAGTTCTTC,CASSLVGSVDDEQFF,TRBV5-1,-,TRBJ2-1,-
TGCGCCAGCAGCTTGCCACTACCTCCCGGGACAGGGTCGAAACCCCAAGAGACCCAGTACTTC,CASSLPLPPGTGSKPQETQYF,TRBV5-1,TRBD1,TRBJ2-5,-
TGTGCCAGCAGTTTAACAGGCCTGGGCTCACCCCTCCACTTT,CASSLTGLGSPLHF,TRBV27,-,TRBJ1-6,-
TGTGCCACCAGCAGAGATCGGGGGATTAATCAGCCCCAGCATTTT,CATSRDRGINQPQHF,TRBV15,-,TRBJ1-5,-
TGTGCCAGCAGCCCCATTAGCGGAAGTTACAATGAGCAGTTCTTC,CASSPISGSYNEQFF,TRBV3-1/TRBV3-2,-,TRBJ2-1,few
TGTGCCAGCACCCCCGGGCAGGGACACACTGAAGCTTTCTTT,CASTPGQGHTEAFF,TRBV9,-,TRBJ1-1,-